What follows are 31 T cell receptor beta chains derived from one specimen sequenced in a study of blood T cell repertoires in COVID-19 (TCRdb year 2020). Receptors were amplified or captured by the immunoSEQ multiplex PCR assay. Imported from immuneACCESS, the table was reduced by TCRdb to in-frame sequences with V and J called. These copies leave out some clones; in studies compared against another copy, an unresolved V gene accounts for under half, and the cause of the remainder is not known. The sample data list about 290,000 clones, and about nine tenths of these were observed just once. 1.7% of the sample is in the top ten clones. Sequenced: PBMCs or T cells enriched from blood (not recorded which). The origin of the receptors is a woman between 35 and 50 years old who had recovered from COVID-19.

This rearrangement joins TRBV11-1 to TRBJ2-1, with 14 positions matching TRBD2. J gave up 7 bases and V 5 bases, and 4 bases lay outside the gene matches. Germline V lookup: CDR1 SGHAT, CDR2 FQDESV (reference sequence). The CDR3 runs to 15 residues. CDR3 protein: CASSPGTSGGNEQFF. In DNA form, the CDR3 reads TGTGCCAGCAGCCCGGGGACTAGCGGGGGTAATGAGCAGTTCTTC.

The chain is built from TRBV19 and TRBJ1-1, with D unclear. Per the germline V gene, CDR1 is LNHDA and CDR2 is SQIVND (reference sequence). V gave up 3 bases and J gave up 2 bases, with 10 bases separating them. This CDR3 contains 14 residues. The CDR3 protein is CASSIVGYNTEAFF. In nucleotides, the CDR3 is TGTGCCAGTAGTATTGTCGGGTATAACACTGAAGCTTTCTTT.

V usage is TRBV18 and J usage is TRBJ2-3; TRBD1 matches at 7 bases. The CDR3 runs 16 residues. The junction had 11 bases not matched to a gene; V was cut back by 3 bases and J by 5 bases. Germline loops: CDR1 KGHSH, CDR2 LQKENI. The CDR3: CASSPVVGGLEDTQYF. The CDR3 region has the DNA TGTGCCAGCTCACCCGTCGTAGGGGGCTTGGAAGATACGCAGTATTTT. The full variable domain, its missing parts supplied by reference TRBV18 and TRBJ2-3, is NAGVMQNPRHLVRRRGQEARLRCSPMKGHSHVYWYRQLPEEGLKFMVYLQKENIIDESGMPKERFSAEFPKEGPSILRIQQVVRGDSAAYFCASSPVVGGLEDTQYFGPGTRLTVL.

CDR3 sequence: CASNQGVSQPQHF. CDR3 nucleotides: TGTGCCAGCAACCAGGGCGTAAGTCAGCCCCAGCATTTT. The V gene is TRBV2, the J gene TRBJ1-5; possibly TRBD1 for D (5 bases). The CDR3 is 13 amino acids. Deletions cut 7 bases from V and 6 bases from J, with 13 bases between. Per germline, CDR1 SNHLY and CDR2 FYNNEI.

As DNA, the CDR3 is TGTGCCAGCAGCCACCGCCGGGACAGCCAGTCAGATACGCAGTATTTT. Protein sequence: CASSHRRDSQSDTQYF. The rearrangement uses TRBV21-1 and TRBJ2-3; the table gives TRBD1 as D, unverified against the DNA. TRBV21-1 is classified as a pseudogene. The CDR3 spans 16 residues.

This clone turned up a few times. V and J are TRBV28 and TRBJ1-2; the match to TRBD1 covers 8 bases. CDR3 length: 13 amino acids. V lost 5 bases to trimming and J lost 6 bases; unmatched junction nucleotides: 5. From germline, CDR1 is MDHEN and CDR2 SYDVKM. CDR3 sequence reads: CASSRQGQDGYTF. The DNA of the CDR3 is TGTGCCAGCAGTCGACAGGGGCAGGATGGCTACACCTTC.

This clone has only a few counts. This chain links TRBV28 with TRBJ1-5; no definite D call. The V and J ends lost 7 bases and 1 base respectively, with 17 bases between them. Germline CDR1 reads MDHEN; CDR2 reads SYDVKM. CDR3 length: 16 residues. The CDR3: CASILDSGRSNQPQHF. In DNA, the CDR3 is TGTGCCAGCATCCTTGATTCGGGTAGGAGCAATCAGCCCCAGCATTTT.

The chain has TRBV9 and TRBJ1-3; D is undetermined. Germline loops: CDR1 SGDLS, CDR2 YYNGEE. Trimming stripped 1 base from V and 3 bases from J, with 11 bases between. The CDR3 runs to 15 residues. The CDR3 DNA reads as TGTGCCAGCAGCGTATTGATGGAGGGTGGAAACACCATATATTTT. It translates to CASSVLMEGGNTIYF.

This clone was counted a single time. The chain employs TRBV6-1 and TRBJ2-2; D is uncertain. The CDR3 extends over 15 amino acids. Germline V gene sequence: CDR1 MNHNS, CDR2 SASEGT. The V gene lost 0 bases and the J gene lost 4 bases, with 9 bases spanning the gap. The CDR3 DNA sequence: TGTGCCAGCAGTGAAGCAACCCCGGGCACCGGGGAGCTGTTTTTT. Encoded protein: CASSEATPGTGELFF.

V gene TRBV29-1 combines with J gene TRBJ1-1; 7 bases agree with TRBD1. The J segment lost 1 base and the V segment lost 6 bases, leaving 8 bases of the junction unmatched. The CDR3 sequence is 14 residues long. The germline V gene has CDR1 SQVTM and CDR2 ANQGSEA. The CDR3 region is CSVPTGRRNTEAFF. CDR3 coding DNA: TGCAGCGTGCCGACAGGGAGGAGGAACACTGAAGCTTTCTTT.

This chain connects TRBV5-4 to TRBJ1-2; TRBD1 is a possible D gene (5 bases). This CDR3 contains 18 residues. V lost 1 base and J lost 3, with 22 bases in between. In germline, CDR1 is SGHNT, CDR2 YYREEE (reference sequence). The CDR3 region is CASSLPQGNTLGDYGYTF. CDR3 coding DNA: TGTGCCAGCAGCTTGCCCCAGGGAAATACCCTAGGTGACTATGGCTACACCTTC.

The V call is TRBV3-1 (or the pseudogene TRBV3-2), the J call TRBJ1-5, with 8 bases aligning to TRBD1. Germline V gene sequence: CDR1 LGHDT, CDR2 YNNKEL (reference sequence). Trimming cost V 11 bases and J 6 bases; bases outside gene matches: 15. This CDR3 region has 15 residues. CDR3 DNA: TGTGCCCAGGCAGGGTGGACAGGGCTTAGTCAGCCCCAGCATTTT. Protein sequence: CAQAGWTGLSQPQHF.

This chain joins TRBV6-5 and TRBJ2-2; 10 nucleotides match TRBD1. V shed 10 bases, J shed 5 bases, and the junction held 7 bases outside the gene matches. Germline values: CDR1 MNHEY, CDR2 SVGAGI. The CDR3 is made up of 14 amino acids. CDR3: CATNRDRGTGELFF. CDR3 nucleotide sequence: TGTGCCACCAACCGGGACAGGGGAACCGGGGAGCTGTTTTTT.

The rearrangement uses TRBV25-1 and TRBJ2-5; D gene uncertain. The CDR3 has 14 residues. The germline CDR1 and CDR2 sequences are MGHDK and SYGVNS. Trimming stripped 2 bases from V and 5 bases from J, with 12 bases between. This CDR3 is CASSEVVAQETQYF. CDR3 DNA sequence: TGTGCCAGCAGTGAAGTTGTGGCCCAGGAGACCCAGTACTTC.

The gene calls are TRBV5-1 and TRBJ2-5, with 9 bases matching TRBD2. Germline CDR1 SGHRS, CDR2 YFSETQ. The CDR3 is 14 residues long. J was trimmed by 6 bases and V by 4 bases; bases with no gene match: 7. In DNA, the CDR3 is TGCGCCAGCAGCGACGGACTAGCGACAAAGACCCAGTACTTC. Translated: CASSDGLATKTQYF.

This clone was observed a few times. The chain carries TRBV5-1 and TRBJ1-2; TRBD1 is a possible D gene (6 bases). The V end lost 0 bases, the J end lost 4 bases, and 10 bases lay between the germline ends. Per germline, CDR1 SGHRS and CDR2 YFSETQ. This CDR3 region has 14 residues. Written as DNA, the CDR3 is TGCGCCAGCAGCTTGGATTCCAGGGGCTATGGCTACACCTTC. This sequence encodes CASSLDSRGYGYTF.

This clone was observed once. This chain connects TRBV2 to TRBJ1-2; a possible D gene is TRBD1 (6 bases). This CDR3 spans 13 amino acids. The V end lost 5 bases, the J end lost 2 bases, and 9 bases lay between the germline ends. Germline CDR1 is SNHLY and CDR2 is FYNNEI. CDR3 nucleotide sequence: TGTGCCAGCAGTAGTGGACAGAACTATGGCTACACCTTC. Translating it yields CASSSGQNYGYTF.

This clone has only one observation. The chain employs TRBV3-1 (or the pseudogene TRBV3-2) and TRBJ2-1; 10 positions match TRBD2. The germline V gene has CDR1 LGHDT and CDR2 YNNKEL (reference sequence). V was pared by 2 bases and J by 8 bases, with 3 bases of the junction left unmatched. CDR3 size: 14 residues. CDR3 region: CASSQPSGSDEQFF. Written as DNA, the CDR3 is TGTGCCAGCAGCCAACCTAGCGGGAGTGATGAGCAGTTCTTC.

This clone was counted between two and nine times. This chain joins TRBV7-9 and TRBJ2-7; D is unresolved. With 5 bases removed from V and 2 bases from J, the gap between germline ends came to 13 bases. CDR1 and CDR2 from the germline V gene are SEHNR and FQNEAQ (reference sequence). The CDR3 runs to 14 residues. CDR3 nucleotides: TGTGCCAGCAGCCCCCAGGCCCAAGCCTACGAGCAGTACTTC. This sequence encodes CASSPQAQAYEQYF.

The chain uses TRBV7-9 and TRBJ2-3, with a possible D match to TRBD2 (5 bases). V was cut by 5 bases and J by 3 bases, with 12 bases left in between. Per germline, CDR1 SEHNR and CDR2 FQNEAQ (reference sequence). The CDR3 length is 14 residues. Written as DNA, the CDR3 is TGTGCCAGCAGCCATCCTACGGGGACAGATACGCAGTATTTT. Protein: CASSHPTGTDTQYF.

The chain has TRBV7-2 and TRBJ1-5, with a tentative D call TRBD1 (5 bases). This CDR3 contains 14 residues. Germline lookup yields CDR1 SGHTA and CDR2 FQGNSA. Trimming cost V 3 bases and J 6 bases, with 12 bases left between them. The CDR3 bases are TGTGCCAGCAGCTTCAAGGGGAGGGCTCAGCCCCAGCATTTT. Its translation: CASSFKGRAQPQHF.

This clone appeared a few times. The rearrangement uses TRBV3-1 (or the pseudogene TRBV3-2) and TRBJ1-4, with 10 bases matching TRBD1. V trimming: 4 bases; J trimming: 10 bases; junction bases outside the gene matches: 12. Germline lookup yields CDR1 LGHDT and CDR2 YNNKEL (reference sequence). This CDR3 spans 16 amino acids. The CDR3 reads CASSLGQGGAVGKLFF. The CDR3 DNA sequence: TGTGCCAGCAGCCTAGGACAGGGGGGAGCAGTTGGAAAACTGTTTTTT.

The chain uses TRBV18 and TRBJ1-1; D is uncertain. V was trimmed by 6 bases and J by 4 bases, leaving 12 bases between them. Germline CDR1 reads KGHSH; CDR2 reads LQKENI. This CDR3 comprises 13 residues. The CDR3 nucleotides are TGTGCCAGCTCCCCGGGATTCTCCACTGAAGCTTTCTTT. This codes for CASSPGFSTEAFF.

The chain has TRBV12-3 or TRBV12-4 and TRBJ1-4; no reliable D call. Trimming pared 2 bases from V and 4 bases from J, leaving 5 bases between. This CDR3 is 13 amino acids long. The DNA of the CDR3 is TGTGCCAGCAGTTTAAGCTTTAATGAAAAACTGTTTTTT. Translation: CASSLSFNEKLFF.

The rearrangement joins TRBV3-1 (or the pseudogene TRBV3-2) to TRBJ1-2, with TRBD1 matching 8 bases. CDR3 length equals 14 residues. CDR1 and CDR2 from the germline V gene are LGHDT and YNNKEL (reference sequence). V lost 4 bases, J lost 6 bases, and 7 bases stayed unmatched. This chain's CDR3 is CASSPWTGTHGYTF. For the CDR3, the DNA is TGTGCCAGCAGCCCCTGGACAGGGACCCATGGCTACACCTTC.

V gene TRBV7-2 combines with J gene TRBJ1-3; no definite D call. From germline, CDR1 is SGHTA and CDR2 FQGNSA. Between the trimmed V and J ends, which lost 6 bases and 0 bases, there was a span of 9 bases. The CDR3 contains 14 residues. The CDR3 loop reads CASRKQHSGNTIYF. The CDR3, as DNA: TGTGCCAGCAGGAAACAGCACTCTGGAAACACCATATATTTT. The full variable domain, its missing parts supplied by reference TRBV7-2 and TRBJ1-3, is GAGVSQSPSNKVTEKGKDVELRCDPISGHTALYWYRQSLGQGLEFLIYFQGNSAPDKSGLPSDRFSAERTGGSVSTLTIQRTQQEDSAVYLCASRKQHSGNTIYFGEGSWLTVV.

V is TRBV14 and J is TRBJ1-6, with TRBD1 identical over 7 bases. The trim removed 6 bases at V and 5 bases at J, leaving 10 bases unmatched. CDR1 is SGHDN and CDR2 is FVKESK in the germline V gene. CDR3 length equals 16 residues. The CDR3 DNA follows: TGTGCCAGCAGTCAGAGGACAGGTGGAAATAATTCACCCCTCCACTTT. It translates to CASSQRTGGNNSPLHF.

V is TRBV5-5 and J is TRBJ2-7; the match to TRBD2 covers 8 bases. Germline V gives CDR1 SGHKS, CDR2 YYEKEE (reference sequence). This CDR3 has 14 residues. The V segment lost 2 bases and the J segment 6 bases; nucleotides outside the gene matches: 7. This CDR3 is CASSLSGGVVEQYF. CDR3 DNA sequence: TGTGCCAGCAGCTTATCGGGAGGGGTGGTCGAGCAGTACTTC.

This clone was picked up one time. The rearrangement links TRBV19 to TRBJ1-1; 8 positions match TRBD1. J gave up 1 base and V 3 bases, and 13 bases lay outside the gene matches. The CDR3 is 18 amino acids. The germline CDR1 and CDR2 sequences are LNHDA and SQIVND (reference sequence). The CDR3 loop reads CASSIMGPDRGQNTEAFF. In DNA form, the CDR3 reads TGTGCCAGTAGTATTATGGGCCCAGACAGGGGACAGAACACTGAAGCTTTCTTT.

This chain uses TRBV27 with TRBJ1-5; D remains unclear. The CDR3 contains 15 residues. V was trimmed by 3 bases and J by 2 bases, leaving 11 bases between them. Germline CDR1 is MNHEY and CDR2 is SMNVEV (reference sequence). The CDR3 region has the DNA TGTGCCAGCAGTTTCTCTCCCCCTGGCAATCAGCCCCAGCATTTT. It is translated as CASSFSPPGNQPQHF.

The V gene is TRBV21-1, the J gene TRBJ2-5; the DNA was not compared with TRBD2, the D call given in the table. TRBV21-1 is designated a pseudogene. CDR3 length: 17 amino acids. CDR3 protein: CASTRLAERGGQETQYF. The CDR3 DNA reads TGTGCCAGCACAAGACTAGCGGAGAGGGGGGGCCAAGAGACCCAGTACTTC.